Described below is a single T cell receptor (beta chain) sequence and its context. Its antigen remains undetermined. The record has no base qualities; no much larger clone is one base away. The sample belongs to a study of identical twins (TCRdb year 2016). Notes on the research overall: To test whether fetal clonotypes persist, the study used deep sequencing on TCR alpha and beta repertoires from monozygotic twins, unrelated adults of various ages, and cord blood. To rule out contamination, the twin experiments were replicated at different times with different library preparation protocols.

The CDR3 covers 16 residues, taking in both the cysteine and the phenylalanine. The DNA shown is the 48-base CDR3, in frame from base 1. Reading the germline V gene gives CDR1 LGHNA and CDR2 YSLEER. At the junction V is shortened by 0 bases and J by 6 bases; bases outside the gene matches: 10. The full study reports these points: Invariant T cells such as MAIT and iNKT could partly confound zero-insertion analyses, though diverse VJ usage argued against this for most clonotypes. In beta out-of-frame sequences, excess twin sharing was weaker, because having fewer shared sequences lowered the signal-to-noise ratio. Because the same donors could not be followed over many years, the conclusions depended on cross-sectional statistical analysis. Compared with coincidental sharing between unrelated individuals, out-of-frame TCR alpha sequences shared between twins had an excess of sequences with low generation probability. Fewer insertions were carried by abundant cord blood beta clonotypes, a similar but weaker trend appeared in young adult naive repertoires, and no such trend appeared in memory repertoires. In monozygotic twins, recombination models systematically underestimated out-of-frame TCR alpha sharing, but the models matched the sharing seen between unrelated individuals.

All donors were healthy Caucasians. The twin cohort comprised three pairs of female monozygotic twins, all aged about 18 to 29 years. Positive isolation kits from Invitrogen were used to isolate the CD4+ and CD8+ T cell populations. Receptors were amplified or captured by 5' RACE. The reads were generated on an Illumina HiSeq 2000. Template switching added a universal primer binding site, and the final cDNA carried a unique molecular identifier that allowed TCR cDNA molecules to be counted accurately. First-strand cDNA for TCR alpha and beta chains was synthesized from specific primers in the conserved constant-segment region. To control for contamination, each cDNA library was double barcoded with a SMART-Mk sample barcode plus Illumina barcodes. Two successive PCR steps introduced TruSeq adapter sequences along with Illumina sample barcodes. TCR alpha and beta cDNA libraries were sequenced on the Illumina HiSeq platform with custom primers. Concerning the study's data processing: MiGEC processed the raw reads to extract unique molecular identifiers, while MiXCR was used to determine the CDR3 positions. Recombination models were inferred per individual with the repgenHMM and IGoR tools using an EM algorithm. The tcR package in R was used for shared clonotype analysis, with sharing normalized by the product of cloneset sizes. To study raw recombination without the effects of thymic and clonal selection, out-of-frame nonproductive sequences were analyzed. The public reads were quality trimmed at Q25 with fastp and then assembled into clones with MiXCR by TCRdb, keeping productive beta chains. Each entry is one CDR3 protein sequence, shown with its most common DNA and genes. The V and J calls follow TCRdb's processing rather than the paper's. For this sample there are under 350,000 distinct CDR3 sequences; less than 9.5% appear just once. The ten most abundant clones make up 7% to 8.5% of the sample.

These data were also reused for a study on yellow fever vaccine responses in identical twins. From that second study: The T cell response to vaccination in identical twins was reported by the authors to appear partly convergent and partly personalized. In the study, vaccine-responding T cell clones were precisely tracked in identical twins.

Recombination linked TRBV4-3 to TRBJ2-7; 8 bases in the middle match TRBD2. This sequence originates from a woman aged 18-29 years in good health. Material for sequencing was CD8+ T cells sorted from blood. The DNA sequence is TGCGCCAGCAGCCAAGATTTGGGACTAGATCTAAGCGAGCAGTACTTC. Its protein product is CASSQDLGLDLSEQYF.